The clone carrying this T cell receptor (beta chain) turned up a few times. TCRdb redid the calling of the 5' RACE reads with MiXCR, one entry per CDR3 protein. The table has over 100,000 distinct CDR3 sequences, around 8.6% seen once. The sample originates from a study of T cells after yellow fever vaccination. The sequencing used CD8+ T cells sorted from PBMCs, collected 45 days after the yellow fever booster vaccination. This TCR derives from a man aged 25 to 40 who received the YFV17D yellow fever vaccine.

CDR3 DNA sequence: TGTGCCAGCTCACTTACCCGGGCGGGGCTAGCGGGAGAGAATGAGCAGTTCTTC. Translated: CASSLTRAGLAGENEQFF. The chain recombines TRBV18 with TRBJ2-1; 10 bases match TRBD2. CDR1 KGHSH and CDR2 LQKENI come from the germline V gene. Unmatched junction bases numbered 16, after V lost 4 bases and J lost 7 bases. This CDR3 contains 18 residues. Supplemented by reference TRBV18 and TRBJ2-1, the full variable domain reads NAGVMQNPRHLVRRRGQEARLRCSPMKGHSHVYWYRQLPEEGLKFMVYLQKENIIDESGMPKERFSAEFPKEGPSILRIQQVVRGDSAAYFCASSLTRAGLAGENEQFFGPGTRLTVL.